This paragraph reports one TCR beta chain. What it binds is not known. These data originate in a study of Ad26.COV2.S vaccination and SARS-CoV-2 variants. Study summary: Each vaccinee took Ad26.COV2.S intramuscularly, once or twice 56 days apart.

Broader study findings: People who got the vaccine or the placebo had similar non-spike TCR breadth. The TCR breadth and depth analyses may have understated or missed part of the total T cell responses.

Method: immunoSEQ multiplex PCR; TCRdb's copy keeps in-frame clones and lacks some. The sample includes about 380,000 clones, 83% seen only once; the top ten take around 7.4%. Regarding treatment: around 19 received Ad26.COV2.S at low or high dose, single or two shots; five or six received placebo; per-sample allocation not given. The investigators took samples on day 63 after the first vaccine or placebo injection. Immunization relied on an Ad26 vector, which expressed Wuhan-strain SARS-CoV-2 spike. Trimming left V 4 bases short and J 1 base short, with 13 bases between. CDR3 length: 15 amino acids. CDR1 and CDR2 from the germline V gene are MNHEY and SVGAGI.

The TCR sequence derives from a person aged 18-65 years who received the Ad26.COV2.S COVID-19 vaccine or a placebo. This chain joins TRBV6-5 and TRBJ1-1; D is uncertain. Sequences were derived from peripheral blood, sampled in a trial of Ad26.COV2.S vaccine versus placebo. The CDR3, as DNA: TGTGCCAGCAGTTGGTCGGCGCGGGGGAACACTGAAGCTTTCTTT. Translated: CASSWSARGNTEAFF.